Below are 32 T cell receptor beta chains sequenced from a single sample in a study of cytomegalovirus exposure and HLA in healthy donors. The PCR made use of 60 Vbeta and 13 Jbeta primers. Profiled with immunoSEQ multiplex PCR; TCRdb holds only in-frame clones, not every one. This table has approximately 150,000 clones, roughly 79% appearing once. Sequenced material: PBMCs. Receptor source: a woman between 55 and 75 years old in good health and CMV-seropositive.

V usage is TRBV6-1 and J usage is TRBJ1-3, with TRBD1 as a possible D gene (6 bases). CDR1 is MNHNS and CDR2 is SASEGT in the germline V gene. V lost 4 bases to trimming and J lost 0 bases, with 13 bases between them. CDR3 length equals 16 residues. The CDR3 region is CASSVPHRASGNTIYF. The CDR3 bases are TGTGCCAGCAGTGTCCCTCACAGGGCCTCTGGAAACACCATATATTTT.

V and J are TRBV11-3 and TRBJ2-5; 9 bases line up with TRBD1. CDR1 is SGHNT, CDR2 YENEEA, per germline. V trimming: 3 bases; J trimming: 7 bases; junction bases outside the gene matches: 3. The CDR3 is 13 amino acids. CDR3 sequence: CASSFKGQGTQYF. The CDR3 nucleotides read TGTGCCAGCAGCTTTAAGGGACAGGGGACCCAGTACTTC. Using reference TRBV11-3 and TRBJ2-5 for the parts outside the CDR3, the full variable domain is EAGVVQSPRYKIIEKKQPVAFWCNPISGHNTLYWYLQNLGQGPELLIRYENEEAVDDSQLPKDRFSAERLKGVDSTLKIQPAELGDSAVYLCASSFKGQGTQYFGPGTRLLVL.

This chain uses TRBV5-1 with TRBJ2-5, with TRBD1 as a possible D gene (6 bases). The CDR3 has 14 amino acids. Germline-derived CDR1 and CDR2 are SGHRS and YFSETQ. V was trimmed by 3 bases and J by 4 bases, leaving 13 bases between them. The CDR3 sequence is CASSWTLRGETQYF. The CDR3 DNA sequence: TGCGCCAGCAGCTGGACCCTCAGGGGAGAGACCCAGTACTTC.

This clone came up once. The chain joins TRBV19 to TRBJ2-7, with 10 bases lining up with TRBD1. With 7 bases clipped from V and 7 bases from J, the junction kept 10 bases outside the gene matches. CDR3 size: 14 residues. Germline lookup yields CDR1 LNHDA and CDR2 SQIVND (reference sequence). DNA of the CDR3: TGTGCCAGTAATCCGGGACAGGGGATCGAGGAGCAGTACTTC. As protein: CASNPGQGIEEQYF.

V gene TRBV19 combines with J gene TRBJ1-1; unclear D gene. The V and J ends lost 1 base and 4 bases respectively, with 7 bases between them. This CDR3 contains 13 residues. The germline V gene has CDR1 LNHDA and CDR2 SQIVND (reference sequence). DNA for the CDR3: TGTGCCAGTAGTATAGCCCTATCCACTGAAGCTTTCTTT. Its translation: CASSIALSTEAFF.

This clone has a single count. This chain connects TRBV11-3 to TRBJ1-1, with D possibly matching TRBD1 (5 bases). Germline CDR1 reads SGHNT; CDR2 reads YENEEA. The CDR3 length is 15 residues. Trimming removed 1 base at V and 1 base at J, with 10 bases between. The DNA for the CDR3 is TGTGCCAGCAGCTTAGGGCTCAGGGCGAACACTGAAGCTTTCTTT. Protein: CASSLGLRANTEAFF.

V gene TRBV5-4 combines with J gene TRBJ1-2; D remains ambiguous. CDR1 and CDR2 (germline): SGHNT, YYREEE (reference sequence). V lost 0 bases and J 6 bases, leaving 15 bases between the germline ends. The CDR3 has 15 residues. The CDR3 spells CASSLASNFLDGYTF. CDR3 coding DNA: TGTGCCAGCAGCTTGGCCTCTAACTTCTTGGATGGCTACACCTTC.

This clone appeared a few times. The genes are TRBV6-5 and TRBJ1-5, with D possibly being TRBD1 (6 bases). V was shortened by 5 bases and J by 7 bases, with 15 bases between the two germline ends. Germline V lookup: CDR1 MNHEY, CDR2 SVGAGI. This CDR3 comprises 14 residues. This CDR3 is CASSKYQGQQPQHF. The CDR3 DNA reads TGTGCCAGCAGTAAATACCAAGGACAGCAGCCCCAGCATTTT.

V and J are TRBV27 and TRBJ2-5; D is unresolved. Germline assignment: CDR1 MNHEY and CDR2 SMNVEV (reference sequence). V was shortened by 5 bases and J by 6 bases, with 7 bases between the two germline ends. The length of the CDR3 is 11 residues. In DNA form, the CDR3 reads TGTGCCAGCAGTCACATGAAGACCCAGTACTTC. Its protein is CASSHMKTQYF.

V usage is TRBV27 and J usage is TRBJ2-7, with TRBD2 matching over 9 bases. Germline lookup yields CDR1 MNHEY and CDR2 SMNVEV (reference sequence). The CDR3 has 16 residues. V dropped 7 bases and J dropped 0; count of bases not matched to a gene: 10. CDR3 nucleotides: TGTGCCAGCAAGAAGTTAGCGGGAGATAACTCCTACGAGCAGTACTTC. As protein: CASKKLAGDNSYEQYF.

The chain recombines TRBV6-1 with TRBJ2-1; tentative D call: TRBD2 (6 bases). The germline V and J ends were trimmed by 7 bases and 4 bases, with 14 bases remaining between them. The germline V gene has CDR1 MNHNS and CDR2 SASEGT. The CDR3 extends over 14 amino acids. CDR3 in amino acids: CASTPRENYNEQFF. CDR3 bases: TGTGCCAGCACCCCTCGGGAGAATTACAATGAGCAGTTCTTC.

The chain uses TRBV6-5 and TRBJ2-7, with TRBD1 matching over 8 bases. There are 15 residues in the CDR3. V trimming: 6 bases; J trimming: 2 bases; junction bases outside the gene matches: 9. Germline lookup yields CDR1 MNHEY and CDR2 SVGAGI. CDR3 protein: CASRVGQGRAYEQYF. CDR3 coding DNA: TGTGCCAGCAGAGTAGGACAGGGACGCGCCTACGAGCAGTACTTC.

V usage is TRBV28 and J usage is TRBJ2-4, with 7 bases matching TRBD2. The J segment lost 5 bases and the V segment lost 7 bases, leaving 8 bases of the junction unmatched. Germline assignment: CDR1 MDHEN and CDR2 SYDVKM. The CDR3 is 14 amino acids. CDR3 amino acids: CASTDGRRENIQYF. The CDR3 bases are TGTGCCAGCACCGACGGGAGGAGGGAAAACATTCAGTACTTC. The complete variable domain, with remaining parts taken from reference TRBV28 and TRBJ2-4, reads DVKVTQSSRYLVKRTGEKVFLECVQDMDHENMFWYRQDPGLGLRLIYFSYDVKMKEKGDIPEGYSVSREKKERFSLILESASTNQTSMYLCASTDGRRENIQYFGAGTRLSVL.

CDR3 sequence (DNA): TGTGCCAGCAGTGAAGCAGGGGGAGTTTTCGAGTACGAGCAGTACTTC. This encodes CASSEAGGVFEYEQYF. The rearrangement joins TRBV2 to TRBJ2-7; tentatively, D is TRBD1 (6 bases). Germline CDR1 and CDR2: SNHLY and FYNNEI. V lost 0 bases and J lost 4, with 16 bases in between. CDR3 size: 16 residues.

The chain has TRBV6-5 and TRBJ1-2, with 7 bases aligning to TRBD1. Trimming at V came to 6 bases and at J to 2 bases, leaving 3 bases not matched to a gene. The CDR3 is 13 amino acids. Germline CDR1 is MNHEY and CDR2 is SVGAGI. This CDR3 is CASRKQGNYGYTF. The CDR3 DNA reads TGTGCCAGCAGGAAACAGGGGAACTATGGCTACACCTTC.

The rearrangement joins TRBV5-4 to TRBJ1-1, with 7 bases fitting TRBD1. The CDR3 has 16 amino acids. CDR1 is SGHNT and CDR2 is YYREEE in the germline V gene (reference sequence). V gave up 0 bases and J gave up 0 bases; unmatched junction bases: 5. The CDR3 DNA reads TGTGCCAGCAGCTTGGCCAGCAGGGGGATGAACACTGAAGCTTTCTTT. This sequence encodes CASSLASRGMNTEAFF.

This clone was detected only a few times. The chain carries TRBV4-2 and TRBJ2-3; 9 bases map to TRBD1. Per germline, CDR1 LGHNA and CDR2 YNFKEQ. V lost 4 bases to trimming and J lost 5 bases; unmatched junction nucleotides: 10. This CDR3 region has 16 residues. DNA of the CDR3: TGTGCCAGCAGCCCTGTGGACAGGGGTGAGAAAGATACGCAGTATTTT. Amino acids: CASSPVDRGEKDTQYF.

The chain carries TRBV29-1 and TRBJ2-5, with TRBD1 as a possible D gene (6 bases). The germline V gene has CDR1 SQVTM and CDR2 ANQGSEA. V was cut by 3 bases and J by 5 bases, with 19 bases left in between. This CDR3 spans 15 amino acids. CDR3 DNA sequence: TGCAGCGTTGAGCCTCGGGACATAATGGCCGAGACCCAGTACTTC. This translates into CSVEPRDIMAETQYF.

This chain links TRBV28 with TRBJ1-4; D gene uncertain. CDR1 MDHEN and CDR2 SYDVKM come from the germline V gene. The V end lost 8 bases, the J end lost 5 bases, and 6 bases lay between the germline ends. The CDR3 contains 11 residues. CDR3: CASGRNEKLFF. The CDR3, as DNA: TGTGCCAGCGGCCGAAATGAAAAACTGTTTTTT.

This clone was recorded only once. V is TRBV19 and J is TRBJ1-1, with 7 bases lining up with TRBD1. The CDR3 runs 14 residues. Germline V lookup: CDR1 LNHDA, CDR2 SQIVND (reference sequence). V lost 5 bases to trimming and J lost 1 base; unmatched junction nucleotides: 4. CDR3 DNA sequence: TGTGCCAGTAGTGCAACAGGGGCGAACACTGAAGCTTTCTTT. Its protein product is CASSATGANTEAFF. Full variable domain (rest looked up from reference TRBV19 and TRBJ1-1): DGGITQSPKYLFRKEGQNVTLSCEQNLNHDAMYWYRQDPGQGLRLIYYSQIVNDFQKGDIAEGYSVSREKKESFPLTVTSAQKNPTAFYLCASSATGANTEAFFGQGTRLTVV.

The CDR3 DNA follows: TGTGCCAGCAGCAACCCCGGGACAGGGGACACCGGGGAGCTGTTTTTT. Its protein product is CASSNPGTGDTGELFF. The chain employs TRBV5-6 and TRBJ2-2; 10 nucleotides agree with TRBD1. This CDR3 spans 16 amino acids. V gave up 4 bases and J gave up 3 bases; unmatched junction bases: 6. Germline lookup yields CDR1 SGHDT and CDR2 YYEEEE.

The V and J genes are TRBV7-8 and TRBJ2-7, with D possibly being TRBD2 (6 bases). CDR1 SGHVS and CDR2 FQNEAQ come from the germline V gene. The CDR3 is 16 residues long. Trimming took off 10 bases at V and 2 bases at J, with 24 bases between the two ends. CDR3 sequence reads: CATVFRWRGGTYEQYF. The CDR3 bases are TGTGCCACCGTATTTAGGTGGAGGGGAGGCACCTACGAGCAGTACTTC.

The rearrangement links TRBV4-3 to TRBJ2-5; 9 bases are a match to TRBD2. This CDR3 is 17 amino acids long. Trimming removed 1 base from V and 2 bases from J; junction bases left unmatched: 8. Germline V gene data show CDR1 as LGHNA and CDR2 as YSLEER. CDR3 in amino acids: CASSQGSAAGGQETQYF. The CDR3 DNA follows: TGCGCCAGCAGCCAAGGCTCCGCGGCGGGAGGGCAAGAGACCCAGTACTTC.

Note on this clone: This specimen includes other DNA sequences encoding the same CDR3. J is TRBJ2-7 and V is TRBV7-9; 7 nucleotides match TRBD2. The germline gives CDR1 SEHNR, CDR2 FQNEAQ (reference sequence). V shed 0 bases and J 7 bases; nucleotides not matched to a gene: 6. The CDR3 is 14 amino acids. The chain's CDR3 is CASSLAGGPSEQYF. For the CDR3, the DNA is TGTGCCAGCAGCTTAGCGGGAGGGCCGAGTGAGCAGTACTTC.

The chain joins TRBV30 to TRBJ1-1; 8 nucleotides line up with TRBD1. In germline, CDR1 is GTSNPN, CDR2 SVGIG (reference sequence). CDR3 length: 15 residues. J lost 5 bases, V lost 2 bases, and 10 bases had no gene match. The CDR3 sequence: CAWSRQGARRTEAFF. As DNA, the CDR3 is TGTGCCTGGAGTAGGCAGGGGGCAAGGAGGACTGAAGCTTTCTTT.

There are a few counts of this clone. The chain's CDR3 is CASSLVPGDGYTF. The CDR3 DNA is TGTGCCAGCAGCTTAGTTCCAGGGGATGGCTACACCTTC. The J gene is TRBJ1-2, the V gene TRBV7-9; maybe TRBD1 (6 bases). Germline V gene data show CDR1 as SEHNR and CDR2 as FQNEAQ (reference sequence). V dropped 1 base and J dropped 6 bases, with 9 bases sitting between them. The CDR3 loop spans 13 amino acids.

The DNA for the CDR3 is TGTGCCAGCAGTGAGGAGCGAGACACTGAAGCTTTCTTT. Encoded protein: CASSEERDTEAFF. V and J are TRBV6-1 and TRBJ1-1; no firm D call. CDR1 is MNHNS and CDR2 is SASEGT in the germline V gene. The CDR3 has 13 residues. V lost 3 bases to trimming and J lost 3 bases, with 8 bases between them.

This clone was counted a few times. The chain links TRBV4-3 to TRBJ2-1; TRBD2 agrees at 8 bases. The CDR3 length is 16 residues. V shed 0 bases and J 4 bases; nucleotides not matched to a gene: 5. From germline, CDR1 is LGHNA and CDR2 YSLEER. This CDR3 is CASSQEWLAGYNEQFF. The CDR3 bases are TGCGCCAGCAGCCAAGAGTGGCTAGCGGGTTACAATGAGCAGTTCTTC.

V gene TRBV7-2 combines with J gene TRBJ1-3, with 10 nucleotides matching TRBD1. Unmatched junction bases numbered 2, after V lost 0 bases and J lost 3 bases. Germline values: CDR1 SGHTA, CDR2 FQGNSA. This CDR3 region has 16 residues. This CDR3 reads CASSLAGTGVGNTIYF. The CDR3 nucleotides are TGTGCCAGCAGCTTAGCTGGGACAGGGGTTGGAAACACCATATATTTT.

The rearrangement uses TRBV7-8 and TRBJ2-7; the D is unclear. The CDR3 has 12 amino acids. Trimming took off 5 bases at V and 5 bases at J, with 10 bases between the two ends. Looked up from germline, CDR1 is SGHVS and CDR2 is FQNEAQ. DNA of the CDR3: TGTGCCAGCAGCCCCTGGAGCGACGAGCAGTACTTC. This gives the protein CASSPWSDEQYF.

The rearrangement links TRBV7-2 to TRBJ2-5; D unclear. CDR1 and CDR2 from the germline V gene are SGHTA and FQGNSA. This CDR3 has 14 residues. Trimming took 3 bases from V and 5 from J, leaving 13 bases between them. The CDR3 DNA reads as TGTGCCAGCAGCTTTTTCTCTTCGGAGGAGACCCAGTACTTC. Translating it yields CASSFFSSEETQYF. Full variable domain (outside the CDR3, taken from reference TRBV7-2 and TRBJ2-5): GAGVSQSPSNKVTEKGKDVELRCDPISGHTALYWYRQSLGQGLEFLIYFQGNSAPDKSGLPSDRFSAERTGGSVSTLTIQRTQQEDSAVYLCASSFFSSEETQYFGPGTRLLVL.

V usage is TRBV13 and J usage is TRBJ1-1; D unresolved. The CDR3 extends over 14 amino acids. Trimming removed 0 bases from V and 8 bases from J, with 13 bases in between. Germline V gives CDR1 PRHDT, CDR2 FYEKMQ (reference sequence). For the CDR3, the DNA is TGTGCCAGCAGCTTAGGCCTGACGATCAGGGAAGCTTTCTTT. Protein: CASSLGLTIREAFF.